The 24 T cell receptor beta chains below come from one sample, sequenced in a study of CD8+CD57+ T cells in acquired aplastic anemia. Genomic DNA provided the template from which TCR beta VDJ and CDR3 profiles were obtained. One entry per CDR3 protein results from TCRdb running MiXCR on the reads. Among 450,000 to 600,000 distinct CDR3 sequences, around 33% were seen once, and the ten largest hold approximately 0.82%. Patients chosen for sequencing had shown CD8+CD57+ cell expansion by flow cytometry. Sequencing input: sorted CD4+, CD8+, or CD8+CD57+ T cells (not recorded which) from PBMCs. All receptors derive from a human donor with aplastic anemia.

The chain links TRBV10-3 to TRBJ1-3; unclear D gene. The germline gives CDR1 ENHRY, CDR2 SYGVKD. The length of the CDR3 is 14 residues. The V gene lost 2 bases and the J gene lost 0 bases, with 5 bases spanning the gap. This CDR3 reads CAISEGSSGNTIYF. CDR3 coding DNA: TGTGCCATCAGTGAGGGCAGCTCTGGAAACACCATATATTTT.

This clonotype was recorded once. A read error may account for a junction end that differs from germline. V is TRBV9 and J is TRBJ2-1, with 9 bases aligning to TRBD2. Germline V gene lookup returns CDR1 SGDLS and CDR2 YYNGEE. This CDR3 has 15 residues. DNA for the CDR3: TGTGCCAGCAGCGCCCTCGGGCGGGAGGGCAATGAGCAGCTCTTC. This codes for CASSALGREGNEQLF.

This clonotype has more than one count but fewer than ten. The rearrangement joins TRBV27 to TRBJ1-2, with D possibly TRBD1 on 6 matching bases. V lost 5 bases and J lost 7, with 14 bases in between. Germline V gene data show CDR1 as MNHEY and CDR2 as SMNVEV (reference sequence). This CDR3 region has 13 residues. The CDR3 sequence: CASSPIGGLGYTF. For the CDR3, the DNA is TGTGCCAGCAGTCCGATCGGGGGGCTTGGCTACACCTTC.

The genes are TRBV20-1 and TRBJ1-2; D unclear. Germline V gene sequence: CDR1 DFQATT, CDR2 SNEGSKA (reference sequence). The CDR3 totals 12 residues. CDR3 coding DNA: TGCAGCGTCATGTGGACCGACTATGGCTACACCTTC. Translating it yields CSVMWTDYGYTF.

The V and J genes are TRBV5-1 and TRBJ1-1, with D possibly being TRBD1 (6 bases). The CDR3 is made up of 16 amino acids. Trimming took off 4 bases at V and 5 bases at J, with 21 bases between the two ends. Germline lookup yields CDR1 SGHRS and CDR2 YFSETQ. The CDR3 loop reads CASSTDRLSSETEAFF. CDR3 nucleotide sequence: TGCGCCAGCAGCACAGACAGGCTCTCGAGTGAGACTGAAGCTTTCTTT.

This clonotype was seen at least ten times. This chain uses TRBV19 with TRBJ1-5; TRBD1 matches 9 bases. V shed 3 bases, J shed 7 bases, and the junction held 10 bases outside the gene matches. Germline CDR1 LNHDA, CDR2 SQIVND (reference sequence). The CDR3 consists of 16 residues. CDR3 DNA sequence: TGTGCCAGTAGTATCAGGGGACAGGGTGTCGGGCAGCCCCAGCATTTT. It encodes CASSIRGQGVGQPQHF.

The sample holds a few counts of this clonotype. The V call is TRBV14, the J call TRBJ2-5, with D perhaps TRBD1 or TRBD2 (5 bases each). The CDR3 is made up of 18 amino acids. Germline assignment: CDR1 SGHDN and CDR2 FVKESK. V was clipped by 5 bases and J by 0 bases, with 22 bases between them. The CDR3 sequence is CASSYRKVRDHHQETQYF. The CDR3 DNA follows: TGTGCCAGCAGCTACCGAAAAGTCCGGGACCATCACCAAGAGACCCAGTACTTC.

About this clonotype itself: One end of the junction does not line up with germline, which may come from a read error. The chain employs TRBV24-1 and TRBJ1-2, with 7 positions matching TRBD1. The CDR3 is 14 residues long. Germline V lookup: CDR1 KGHDR, CDR2 SFDVKD. The CDR3 DNA is TGTGCCAGCAGTGACAGGGAATCGTACTATGGCTACACCTTC. As protein: CASSDRESYYGYTF.

This clonotype was seen at least ten times. V usage is TRBV5-8 and J usage is TRBJ2-7; D ambiguous. The V gene's germline CDR1 is SGHTS and CDR2 YDEGEE. The CDR3 is 11 residues long. Deletions cut 7 bases from V and 0 bases from J, with 5 bases between. CDR3: CASQSSYEQYF. The CDR3 nucleotides read TGTGCCAGCCAGTCCTCCTACGAGCAGTACTTC.

This clonotype was seen ten or more times. V gene TRBV4-2 combines with J gene TRBJ2-7; D gene unclear. The CDR3 is 15 residues long. CDR1 is LGHNA and CDR2 is YNFKEQ in the germline V gene. V was cut by 0 bases and J by 4 bases, with 13 bases left in between. The CDR3 nucleotides are TGTGCCAGCAGCCAAGAAACGGACGGCCGATACGAGCAGTACTTC. Translating it yields CASSQETDGRYEQYF.

The chain joins TRBV24-1 to TRBJ1-5; no reliable D call. Per germline, CDR1 KGHDR and CDR2 SFDVKD. The CDR3 has 13 amino acids. Trimming stripped 12 bases from V and 7 bases from J, with 18 bases between. CDR3 nucleotides: TGTGCCCAGAACGGTGGGTCGGGCCAGCCCCAGCATTTT. Translating gives CAQNGGSGQPQHF.

This clonotype appeared a few times. The J gene is TRBJ1-6, the V gene TRBV2; D is perhaps TRBD1 (5 bases). Germline V gene data show CDR1 as SNHLY and CDR2 as FYNNEI. Trimming cost V 7 bases and J 9 bases, with 19 bases left between them. This CDR3 contains 15 residues. The CDR3 reads CASKGGRQRGSPLHF. CDR3 bases: TGTGCCAGCAAGGGAGGCCGACAGAGAGGTTCACCCCTCCACTTT.

This clonotype was recorded many times. The chain couples TRBV7-2 to TRBJ1-6, with TRBD1 as a possible D gene (5 bases). Germline CDR1 reads SGHTA; CDR2 reads FQGNSA. The CDR3 consists of 15 residues. Trimming took off 4 bases at V and 10 bases at J, with 17 bases between the two ends. The CDR3 is CASSSPSRVESPLHF. The CDR3 nucleotides are TGTGCCAGCAGCTCTCCGTCCAGGGTGGAATCACCCCTCCACTTT.

This clonotype was observed at least ten times. The rearrangement joins TRBV19 to TRBJ1-1; D may be TRBD1 (5 bases). V lost 2 bases and J 4 bases, leaving 11 bases between the germline ends. This CDR3 has 14 residues. Germline CDR1 and CDR2: LNHDA and SQIVND (reference sequence). Written as DNA, the CDR3 is TGTGCCAGTAGTATAATCGACAGACGCACTGAAGCTTTCTTT. The encoded protein is CASSIIDRRTEAFF.

The chain combines TRBV7-2 with TRBJ2-2, with 7 positions matching TRBD2. The CDR3 covers 14 residues. Trimming removed 5 bases from V and 5 bases from J; junction bases left unmatched: 5. The germline V gene has CDR1 SGHTA and CDR2 FQGNSA. The CDR3 DNA follows: TGTGCCAGCAGCCCGGGGGGAGGGACCGGGGAGCTGTTTTTT. This encodes CASSPGGGTGELFF. The whole variable domain, remainder taken from reference TRBV7-2 and TRBJ2-2, is GAGVSQSPSNKVTEKGKDVELRCDPISGHTALYWYRQSLGQGLEFLIYFQGNSAPDKSGLPSDRFSAERTGGSVSTLTIQRTQQEDSAVYLCASSPGGGTGELFFGEGSRLTVL.

This clonotype was seen only once. The V call is TRBV7-2, the J call TRBJ1-2, with a weak D call TRBD1 (5 bases). Germline V CDR1 and CDR2: SGHTA, FQGNSA. With 4 bases removed from V and 5 bases from J, the gap between germline ends came to 11 bases. The CDR3 loop spans 13 amino acids. For the CDR3, the DNA is TGTGCCAGCAGCTGGCTTTCAGGGTATGGCTACACCTTC. As protein: CASSWLSGYGYTF.

This clonotype was seen many times. The CDR3 DNA reads TGCAGCGTTAAAGCCGGGACAGGTAACACTGAAGCTTTCTTT. Protein product: CSVKAGTGNTEAFF. This chain connects TRBV29-1 to TRBJ1-1; 8 bases line up with TRBD1. The germline V gene has CDR1 SQVTM and CDR2 ANQGSEA. V lost 5 bases, J lost 2 bases, and 7 bases stayed unmatched. The length of the CDR3 is 14 residues.

The V gene is TRBV5-1, the J gene TRBJ2-3, with D uncertain. The V end lost 4 bases, the J end lost 0 bases, and 15 bases lay between the germline ends. Germline V CDR1 and CDR2: SGHRS, YFSETQ. The CDR3 totals 16 residues. CDR3 nucleotides: TGCGCCAGCAGCCCCGCCGACTTGTCTAGCACAGATACGCAGTATTTT. Amino acids: CASSPADLSSTDTQYF.

The sample holds many counts of this clonotype. The rearrangement joins TRBV19 to TRBJ1-4; no clear D. CDR3 length: 13 amino acids. Trimming removed 3 bases at V and 8 bases at J, with 10 bases between. In germline, CDR1 is LNHDA, CDR2 SQIVND (reference sequence). CDR3 sequence (DNA): TGTGCCAGTAGTATCGTCGGCCTGGAAAAACTGTTTTTT. Protein: CASSIVGLEKLFF. Supplemented by reference TRBV19 and TRBJ1-4, the full variable domain reads DGGITQSPKYLFRKEGQNVTLSCEQNLNHDAMYWYRQDPGQGLRLIYYSQIVNDFQKGDIAEGYSVSREKKESFPLTVTSAQKNPTAFYLCASSIVGLEKLFFGSGTQLSVL.

This clonotype was counted many times. V gene TRBV29-1 combines with J gene TRBJ1-5, with no clear D. The CDR3 runs to 11 residues. V gave up 4 bases and J gave up 11 bases, with 12 bases separating them. Germline CDR1 SQVTM, CDR2 ANQGSEA. The CDR3 region is CSVVWLGTQHF. CDR3 DNA: TGCAGCGTTGTGTGGTTGGGAACCCAGCATTTT.

This chain joins TRBV7-2 and TRBJ1-2; unclear D gene. This CDR3 has 12 residues. Germline V CDR1 and CDR2: SGHTA, FQGNSA. The CDR3 loop reads CAAGIANYGYTF. CDR3 DNA sequence: TGTGCTGCGGGCATAGCTAACTATGGCTACACCTTC.

This clonotype was seen many times. The V and J genes are TRBV24-1 and TRBJ2-5, with 10 bases aligning to TRBD2. Per germline, CDR1 KGHDR and CDR2 SFDVKD. The V and J ends lost 4 bases and 6 bases, in that order; junction bases with no gene match: 10. The CDR3 is 16 amino acids. Written as DNA, the CDR3 is TGTGCCACCAGTGACCCCGGGCTAGCGGGAGCTCAGACCCAGTACTTC. The encoded protein is CATSDPGLAGAQTQYF.

This clonotype was detected ten times or more. V is TRBV10-3 and J is TRBJ1-2; 7 bases align to TRBD1. The CDR3 length is 11 residues. Germline values: CDR1 ENHRY, CDR2 SYGVKD. V gave up 7 bases and J gave up 6 bases; unmatched junction bases: 2. CDR3 nucleotide sequence: TGTGCCATCATGGGACAGAATGGCTACACCTTC. Protein product: CAIMGQNGYTF.

This clonotype was seen at least ten times. J is TRBJ2-5 and V is TRBV19; D assignment may be TRBD1 or TRBD2 (6 bases each). The CDR3 length is 14 residues. Germline CDR1 LNHDA, CDR2 SQIVND (reference sequence). V was trimmed by 8 bases and J by 5 bases, leaving 18 bases between them. The CDR3 loop reads CASGGQGERETQYF. CDR3 sequence (DNA): TGTGCCAGTGGGGGGCAGGGTGAGCGGGAGACCCAGTACTTC.